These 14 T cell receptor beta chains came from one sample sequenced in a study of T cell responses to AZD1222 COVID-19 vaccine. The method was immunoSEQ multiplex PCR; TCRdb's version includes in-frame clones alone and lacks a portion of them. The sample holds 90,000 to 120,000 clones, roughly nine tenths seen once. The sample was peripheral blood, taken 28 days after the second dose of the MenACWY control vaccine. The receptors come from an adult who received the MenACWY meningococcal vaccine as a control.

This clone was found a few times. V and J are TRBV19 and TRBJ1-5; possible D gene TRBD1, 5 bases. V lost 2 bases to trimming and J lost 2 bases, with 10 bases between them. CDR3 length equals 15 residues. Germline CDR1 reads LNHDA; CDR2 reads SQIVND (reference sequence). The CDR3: CASSIWGEGNQPQHF. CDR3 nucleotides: TGTGCCAGTAGTATATGGGGGGAAGGCAATCAGCCCCAGCATTTT.

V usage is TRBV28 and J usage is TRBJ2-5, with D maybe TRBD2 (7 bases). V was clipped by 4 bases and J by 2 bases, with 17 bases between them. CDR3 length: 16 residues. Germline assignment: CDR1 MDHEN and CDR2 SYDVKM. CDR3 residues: CASSSASAGAQETQYF. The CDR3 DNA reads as TGTGCCAGCAGTTCCGCCTCGGCGGGGGCTCAAGAGACCCAGTACTTC.

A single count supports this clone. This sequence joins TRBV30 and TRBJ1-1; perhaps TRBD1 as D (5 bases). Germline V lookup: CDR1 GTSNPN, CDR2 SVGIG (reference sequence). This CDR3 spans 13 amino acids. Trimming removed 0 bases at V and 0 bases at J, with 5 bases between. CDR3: CAWSVQVNTEAFF. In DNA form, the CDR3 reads TGTGCCTGGAGTGTACAGGTGAACACTGAAGCTTTCTTT.

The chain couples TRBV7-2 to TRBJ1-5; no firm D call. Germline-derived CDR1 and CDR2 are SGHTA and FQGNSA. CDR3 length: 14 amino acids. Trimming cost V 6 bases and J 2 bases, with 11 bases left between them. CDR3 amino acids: CASSTRIGNQPQHF. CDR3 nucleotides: TGTGCCAGCAGTACGAGAATCGGCAATCAGCCCCAGCATTTT.

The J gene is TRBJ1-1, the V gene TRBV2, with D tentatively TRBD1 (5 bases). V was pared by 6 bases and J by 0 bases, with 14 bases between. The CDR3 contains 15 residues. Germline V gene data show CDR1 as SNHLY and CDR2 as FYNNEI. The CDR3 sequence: CASRRSQGLNTEAFF. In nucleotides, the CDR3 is TGTGCCAGCAGGAGGTCCCAGGGATTGAACACTGAAGCTTTCTTT.

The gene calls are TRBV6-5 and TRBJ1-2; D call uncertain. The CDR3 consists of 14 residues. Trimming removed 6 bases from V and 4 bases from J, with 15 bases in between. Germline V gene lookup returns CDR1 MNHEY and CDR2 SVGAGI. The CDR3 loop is CASSRGPSGYGYTF. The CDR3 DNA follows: TGTGCCAGCAGCCGTGGACCTTCCGGCTATGGCTACACCTTC.

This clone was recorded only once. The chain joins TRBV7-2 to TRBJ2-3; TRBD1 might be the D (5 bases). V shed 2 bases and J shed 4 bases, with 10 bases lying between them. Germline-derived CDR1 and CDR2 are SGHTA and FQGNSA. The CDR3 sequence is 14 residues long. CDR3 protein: CASSLSQGPDTQYF. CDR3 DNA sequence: TGTGCCAGCAGCTTATCCCAGGGTCCAGATACGCAGTATTTT.

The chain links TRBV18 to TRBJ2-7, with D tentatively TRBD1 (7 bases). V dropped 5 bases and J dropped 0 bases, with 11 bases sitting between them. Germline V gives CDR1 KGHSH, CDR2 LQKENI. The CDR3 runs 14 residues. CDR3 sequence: CASSSGDSSYEQYF. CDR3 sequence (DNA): TGTGCCAGCTCATCGGGGGACAGCTCCTACGAGCAGTACTTC.

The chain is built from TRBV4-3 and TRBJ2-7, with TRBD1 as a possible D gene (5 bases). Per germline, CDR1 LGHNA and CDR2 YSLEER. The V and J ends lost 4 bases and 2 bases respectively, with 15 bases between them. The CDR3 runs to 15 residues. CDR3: CASSRTLDGTYEQYF. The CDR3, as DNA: TGCGCCAGCAGCCGGACATTGGACGGAACCTACGAGCAGTACTTC.

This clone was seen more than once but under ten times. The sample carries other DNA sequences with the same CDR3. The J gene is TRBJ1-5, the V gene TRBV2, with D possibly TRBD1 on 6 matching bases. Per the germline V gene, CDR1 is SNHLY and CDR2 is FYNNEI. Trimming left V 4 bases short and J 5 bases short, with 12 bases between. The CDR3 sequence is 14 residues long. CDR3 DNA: TGTGCCAGCAGTGCCGTCAGGGGATATCAGCCCCAGCATTTT. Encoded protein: CASSAVRGYQPQHF. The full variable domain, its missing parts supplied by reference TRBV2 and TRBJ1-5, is EPEVTQTPSHQVTQMGQEVILRCVPISNHLYFYWYRQILGQKVEFLVSFYNNEISEKSEIFDDQFSVERPDGSNFTLKIRSTKLEDSAMYFCASSAVRGYQPQHFGDGTRLSIL.

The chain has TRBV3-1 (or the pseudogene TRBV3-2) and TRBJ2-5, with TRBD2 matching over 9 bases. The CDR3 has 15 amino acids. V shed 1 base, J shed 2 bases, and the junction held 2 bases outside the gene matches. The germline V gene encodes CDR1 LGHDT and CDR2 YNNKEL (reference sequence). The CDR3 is CASSQASGGQETQYF. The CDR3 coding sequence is TGTGCCAGCAGCCAAGCCAGCGGGGGGCAAGAGACCCAGTACTTC.

CDR3 DNA sequence: TGCGCCAGCAGGCCCCTGGACAGGGACTATGGCTACACCTTC. It specifies CASRPLDRDYGYTF. This chain uses TRBV5-1 with TRBJ1-2; 8 bases are shared with TRBD1. The trim removed 5 bases at V and 3 bases at J, leaving 6 bases unmatched. The CDR3 consists of 14 residues. CDR1 is SGHRS, CDR2 YFSETQ, per germline. Combining the CDR3 with reference TRBV5-1 and TRBJ1-2 gives the whole variable domain KAGVTQTPRYLIKTRGQQVTLSCSPISGHRSVSWYQQTPGQGLQFLFEYFSETQRNKGNFPGRFSGRQFSNSRSEMNVSTLELGDSALYLCASRPLDRDYGYTFGSGTRLTVV.

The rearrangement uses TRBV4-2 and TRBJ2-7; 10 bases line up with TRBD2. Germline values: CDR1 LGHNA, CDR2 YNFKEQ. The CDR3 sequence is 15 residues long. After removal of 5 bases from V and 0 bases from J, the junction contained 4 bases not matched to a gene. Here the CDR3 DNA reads TGTGCCAGCAGCTCCCGGACTAGCGGCTCCTACGAGCAGTACTTC. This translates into CASSSRTSGSYEQYF.

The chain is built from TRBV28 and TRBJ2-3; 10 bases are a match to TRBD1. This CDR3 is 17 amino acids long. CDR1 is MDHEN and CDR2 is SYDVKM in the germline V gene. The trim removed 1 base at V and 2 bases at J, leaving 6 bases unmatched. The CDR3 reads CASSLFKGTGATDTQYF. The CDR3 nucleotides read TGTGCCAGCAGTTTATTTAAAGGGACAGGGGCCACAGATACGCAGTATTTT.